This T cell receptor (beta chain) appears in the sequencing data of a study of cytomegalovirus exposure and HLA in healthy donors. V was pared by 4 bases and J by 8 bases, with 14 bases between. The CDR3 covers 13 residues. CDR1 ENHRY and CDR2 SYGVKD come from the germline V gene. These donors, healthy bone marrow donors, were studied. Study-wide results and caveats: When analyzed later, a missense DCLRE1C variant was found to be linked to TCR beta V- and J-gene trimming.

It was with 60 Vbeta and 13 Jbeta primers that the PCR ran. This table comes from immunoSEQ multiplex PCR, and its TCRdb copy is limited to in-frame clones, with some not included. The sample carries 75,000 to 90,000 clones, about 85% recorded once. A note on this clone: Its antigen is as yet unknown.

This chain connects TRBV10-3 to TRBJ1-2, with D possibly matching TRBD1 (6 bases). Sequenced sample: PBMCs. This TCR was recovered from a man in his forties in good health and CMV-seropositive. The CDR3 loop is CAISGPQGRGYTF. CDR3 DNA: TGTGCCATCAGTGGCCCACAGGGACGCGGCTACACCTTC.